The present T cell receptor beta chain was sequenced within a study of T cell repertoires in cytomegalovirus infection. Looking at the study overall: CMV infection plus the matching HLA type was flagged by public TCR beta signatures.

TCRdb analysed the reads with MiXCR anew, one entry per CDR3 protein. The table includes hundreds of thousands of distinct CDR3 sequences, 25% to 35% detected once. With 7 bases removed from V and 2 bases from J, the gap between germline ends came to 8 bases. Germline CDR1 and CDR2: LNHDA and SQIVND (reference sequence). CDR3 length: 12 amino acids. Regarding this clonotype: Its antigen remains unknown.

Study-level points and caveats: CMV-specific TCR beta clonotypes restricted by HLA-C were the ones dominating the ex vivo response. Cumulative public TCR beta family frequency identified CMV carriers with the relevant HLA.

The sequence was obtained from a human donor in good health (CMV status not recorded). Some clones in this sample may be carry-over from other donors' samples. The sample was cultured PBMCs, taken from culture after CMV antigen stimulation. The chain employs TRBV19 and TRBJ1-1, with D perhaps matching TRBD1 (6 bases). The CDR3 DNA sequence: TGTGCCAGTATGGACAGAAACACTGAAGCTTTCTTT. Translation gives CASMDRNTEAFF.